Presented here are 30 T cell receptor beta chains from one specimen sequenced in a study of T-cell reconstitution after alpha-beta-depleted transplantation in children (dated by TCRdb to about 2016). The method behind the library was PCR. Sequencer: Illumina HiSeq 2500. Molecular barcoding was employed in the preparation of TCR libraries, with unique molecular identifiers being used to normalize TCRbeta repertoire quantification. The raw public reads went through TCRdb reprocessing: fastp at Q25, MiXCR clone calling, in-frame beta chains kept. All rows with the same CDR3 protein become a single entry with the most common DNA and genes. The sample table holds 230,000 or so distinct CDR3 sequences, of which about 8.8% were seen once. 5% to 5.5% of the sample belongs to the ten largest clones. This specimen was PBMCs from the stem cell graft donor, taken from the stem cell graft. Source of these receptors: a human donor who donated a stem cell graft to a child with SCID.

This clonotype showed up many times. The chain couples TRBV20-1 to TRBJ2-5; TRBD1 is a possible D gene (7 bases). The germline gives CDR1 DFQATT, CDR2 SNEGSKA (reference sequence). V dropped 5 bases and J dropped 4 bases, with 14 bases sitting between them. The CDR3 runs to 13 residues. The CDR3 loop reads CSAQGGSRETQYF. The DNA for the CDR3 is TGCAGTGCTCAGGGGGGTAGTCGAGAGACCCAGTACTTC.

In this sample, this clonotype turned up many times. This CDR3 is CASSESLGGLNEQFF. DNA of the CDR3: TGTGCCAGCAGTGAATCCCTGGGGGGTTTGAATGAGCAGTTCTTC. This chain uses TRBV25-1 with TRBJ2-1; the D gene is possibly TRBD2 (6 bases). Between the trimmed V and J ends, which lost 1 base and 7 bases, there was a span of 14 bases. The CDR3 runs to 15 residues. Germline V gives CDR1 MGHDK, CDR2 SYGVNS.

This chain joins TRBV4-2 and TRBJ2-2, with 9 bases fitting TRBD2. Losses at the gene ends were 4 bases for V and 2 bases for J; bases not matched to a gene: 5. Germline V gene lookup returns CDR1 LGHNA and CDR2 YNFKEQ. The CDR3 length is 16 residues. The CDR3 sequence: CASSPSGTRNTGELFF. The CDR3 DNA reads as TGTGCCAGCAGCCCTAGCGGGACTCGCAACACCGGGGAGCTGTTTTTT.

This clonotype was observed at least ten times. J is TRBJ1-1 and V is TRBV21-1; the D call TRBD1 from the table was never checked on the DNA. TRBV21-1 represents a pseudogene. This CDR3 region has 12 residues. CDR3 nucleotide sequence: TGTGCCAGCAGCGGGGGGTGCACTGAAGCTTTCTTT. Protein: CASSGGCTEAFF.

A few counts support this clonotype. V is TRBV3-1 and J is TRBJ2-5; 10 bases match TRBD2. Germline V lookup: CDR1 LGHDT, CDR2 YNNKEL (reference sequence). V dropped 1 base and J dropped 4; count of bases not matched to a gene: 0. This CDR3 has 14 amino acids. The CDR3 loop reads CASSQASGGETQYF. The CDR3, as DNA: TGTGCCAGCAGCCAAGCTAGCGGGGGAGAGACCCAGTACTTC.

This clonotype was counted at least ten times. The V gene is TRBV2, the J gene TRBJ1-4, with 7 bases fitting TRBD1. Germline CDR1 SNHLY, CDR2 FYNNEI. V was clipped by 6 bases and J by 4 bases; unmatched bases: 5. The CDR3 is 14 amino acids. The CDR3 region has the DNA TGTGCCAGCAGCGTGACAGGGAGTAATGAAAAACTGTTTTTT. The encoded protein is CASSVTGSNEKLFF.

This clonotype has a single count. V is TRBV7-6 and J is TRBJ1-2; 7 positions agree with TRBD1. The length of the CDR3 is 18 residues. V lost 1 base, J lost 7 bases, and 18 bases stayed unmatched. Germline values: CDR1 SGHVS, CDR2 FNYEAQ. The CDR3 loop reads CASSLVGWTGGALGGYTF. The CDR3 coding sequence is TGTGCCAGCAGCTTAGTAGGCTGGACAGGAGGGGCCTTGGGTGGCTACACCTTC.

This clonotype was observed at least ten times. V is TRBV7-2 and J is TRBJ1-3; D might be TRBD1 (5 bases). This CDR3 has 14 amino acids. In germline, CDR1 is SGHTA, CDR2 FQGNSA. V gave up 4 bases and J gave up 1 base, with 8 bases separating them. The CDR3 coding sequence is TGTGCCAGCAGCTCCGACAGTTCTGGAAACACCATATATTTT. Translation gives CASSSDSSGNTIYF. The entire variable domain, with the rest obtained from reference TRBV7-2 and TRBJ1-3, is as follows: GAGVSQSPSNKVTEKGKDVELRCDPISGHTALYWYRQSLGQGLEFLIYFQGNSAPDKSGLPSDRFSAERTGGSVSTLTIQRTQQEDSAVYLCASSSDSSGNTIYFGEGSWLTVV.

The sample holds many counts of this clonotype. The V call is TRBV20-1, the J call TRBJ1-2, with 8 bases lining up with TRBD1. Germline trimming cut 3 bases from V and 8 bases from J; bases unmatched to any gene: 8. The CDR3 is 13 amino acids. Looked up from germline, CDR1 is DFQATT and CDR2 is SNEGSKA (reference sequence). CDR3 region: CSASPTGVEGYTF. The CDR3 region has the DNA TGCAGTGCTAGCCCGACAGGGGTAGAAGGCTACACCTTC.

There are many counts of this clonotype. CDR3 protein: CASSPPPGLAKNIQYF. The DNA for the CDR3 is TGTGCCAGCTCACCACCGCCCGGACTAGCCAAAAACATTCAGTACTTC. The rearrangement uses TRBV18 and TRBJ2-4; the D gene is possibly TRBD2 (5 bases). The CDR3 is 16 residues long. Per the germline V gene, CDR1 is KGHSH and CDR2 is LQKENI. Trimming took off 0 bases at V and 0 bases at J, with 9 bases between the two ends.

This clonotype was counted at least ten times. The chain carries TRBV20-1 and TRBJ2-3; the match to TRBD2 covers 8 bases. Per germline, CDR1 DFQATT and CDR2 SNEGSKA (reference sequence). CDR3 length: 15 residues. V was clipped by 3 bases and J by 3 bases; unmatched bases: 8. CDR3 region: CSARIAGSTTDTQYF. DNA of the CDR3: TGCAGTGCTAGGATAGCGGGGTCAACTACAGATACGCAGTATTTT.

This clonotype was seen more than once but under ten times. The chain carries TRBV7-3 and TRBJ2-1; TRBD1 matches 12 bases. Germline V gene lookup returns CDR1 SGHTA and CDR2 FQGTGA. CDR3 size: 16 residues. Losses at the gene ends were 3 bases for V and 8 bases for J; bases not matched to a gene: 8. Written as DNA, the CDR3 is TGTGCCAGCAGCTTGTCCGGGACAGGGGGCTTCGATGAGCAGTTCTTC. This gives the protein CASSLSGTGGFDEQFF.

This clonotype was detected only a few times. The CDR3 DNA reads as TGTGCCAGCAGTGAAGCGGGACCGGGACAGCCTAACTATGGCTACACCTTC. It yields the protein CASSEAGPGQPNYGYTF. The chain employs TRBV2 and TRBJ1-2, with 7 bases aligning to TRBD1. The ends lost 0 bases at V and 0 bases at J; junction bases unmatched: 7. In germline, CDR1 is SNHLY, CDR2 FYNNEI. The CDR3 has 17 residues.

This clonotype was seen many times. V is TRBV5-6 and J is TRBJ2-1; 8 bases are shared with TRBD1. With V trimmed by 2 bases and J by 6 bases, 7 bases remained unmatched. The length of the CDR3 is 15 residues. The germline CDR1 and CDR2 sequences are SGHDT and YYEEEE. DNA for the CDR3: TGTGCCAGCAGCTTTAACGGACAGGGTAGCAATGAGCAGTTCTTC. Its protein product is CASSFNGQGSNEQFF.

This clonotype was observed at least ten times. V usage is TRBV25-1 and J usage is TRBJ2-3, with 8 bases fitting TRBD1. The germline gives CDR1 MGHDK, CDR2 SYGVNS. This CDR3 has 14 amino acids. V lost 3 bases and J lost 1; bases outside the gene matches: 0. The CDR3 loop is CASSEGQGTDTQYF. The CDR3 bases are TGTGCCAGCAGTGAGGGACAGGGCACAGATACGCAGTATTTT. Looking up the rest from reference TRBV25-1 and TRBJ2-3 gives the full variable domain: EADIYQTPRYLVIGTGKKITLECSQTMGHDKMYWYQQDPGMELHLIHYSYGVNSTEKGDLSSESTVSRIRTEHFPLTLESARPSHTSQYLCASSEGQGTDTQYFGPGTRLTVL.

This clonotype was recorded many times. The chain employs TRBV7-4 and TRBJ2-1, with D possibly TRBD2 on 6 matching bases. V gave up 5 bases and J gave up 3 bases, with 38 bases separating them. This CDR3 has 23 residues. Germline V CDR1 and CDR2: SGHVT, SQSDAQ. The CDR3 bases are TGTGCCAGCAGCAACAGAAGTACGCCGGGGTGGGTCGCTGGGGGGAGGAACTACAATGAGCAGTTCTTC. This gives the protein CASSNRSTPGWVAGGRNYNEQFF.

This clonotype was detected ten times or more. J is TRBJ2-1 and V is TRBV7-9, with a tentative D call TRBD2 (5 bases). V lost 5 bases, J lost 9 bases, and 20 bases lay in between. CDR1 SEHNR and CDR2 FQNEAQ come from the germline V gene (reference sequence). This CDR3 has 15 residues. The CDR3 sequence is CASSPDEGLSSEQFF. CDR3 nucleotides: TGTGCCAGCAGCCCCGACGAGGGCCTATCAAGTGAGCAGTTCTTC.

This clonotype was seen at least ten times. The CDR3 sequence is CSASGRNLGKVETQYF. CDR3 DNA: TGCAGTGCTAGCGGGCGGAACCTGGGCAAAGTTGAGACCCAGTACTTC. V usage is TRBV20-1 and J usage is TRBJ2-5; D is undetermined. V lost 3 bases to trimming and J lost 5 bases, with 22 bases between them. Germline V CDR1 and CDR2: DFQATT, SNEGSKA (reference sequence). The CDR3 is 16 amino acids.

The chain's CDR3 is CASRPGRRDYGYTF. The CDR3, as DNA: TGTGCCAGCAGACCTGGCAGGAGGGACTATGGCTACACCTTC. The V gene is TRBV6-1, the J gene TRBJ1-2; D gene unclear. Germline CDR1 MNHNS, CDR2 SASEGT. V dropped 6 bases and J dropped 3 bases, with 14 bases sitting between them. This CDR3 comprises 14 residues.

This clonotype was found many times. The chain uses TRBV4-1 and TRBJ2-1, with 13 bases that match TRBD2. V dropped 7 bases and J dropped 7; count of bases not matched to a gene: 13. This CDR3 has 17 residues. Germline CDR1 is MGHRA and CDR2 is YSYEKL. The CDR3 protein is CASNPAELAGGLNEQFF. The DNA for the CDR3 is TGCGCCAGCAACCCGGCGGAACTAGCGGGGGGGCTGAATGAGCAGTTCTTC.

This clonotype was observed many times. V gene TRBV5-8 combines with J gene TRBJ1-1; D is uncertain. CDR1 SGHTS and CDR2 YDEGEE come from the germline V gene. CDR3 length: 14 residues. The V and J ends lost 5 bases and 0 bases respectively, with 11 bases between them. CDR3 sequence reads: CASRRAGLNTEAFF. The CDR3 DNA sequence: TGTGCCAGCAGGCGGGCGGGCCTGAACACTGAAGCTTTCTTT.

This clonotype was recorded many times. This sequence joins TRBV5-1 and TRBJ1-1; maybe TRBD1 (6 bases). Germline V gene lookup returns CDR1 SGHRS and CDR2 YFSETQ. V was trimmed by 4 bases and J by 1 base, leaving 11 bases between them. The CDR3 contains 14 residues. DNA for the CDR3: TGCGCCAGCAGCCCCGACAGGCCGAACACTGAAGCTTTCTTT. It specifies CASSPDRPNTEAFF.

This clonotype has ten or more counts. The chain links TRBV5-1 to TRBJ2-5; a possible D gene is TRBD2 (5 bases). CDR1 SGHRS and CDR2 YFSETQ come from the germline V gene. V was pared by 5 bases and J by 1 base, with 15 bases between. This CDR3 has 15 residues. CDR3 loop: CASSQIPGTQETQYF. CDR3 nucleotide sequence: TGCGCCAGCAGTCAAATCCCGGGAACCCAAGAGACCCAGTACTTC.

This clonotype was recorded at least ten times. The rearrangement joins TRBV9 to TRBJ2-5; 7 nucleotides line up with TRBD1. CDR1 SGDLS and CDR2 YYNGEE come from the germline V gene. The CDR3 totals 14 residues. J gave up 5 bases and V 0 bases, and 4 bases lay outside the gene matches. The CDR3 is CASSVGGGTETQYF. The CDR3 coding sequence is TGTGCCAGCAGCGTAGGAGGGGGCACGGAGACCCAGTACTTC.

This clonotype was seen at least ten times. This sequence joins TRBV24-1 and TRBJ1-5, with D perhaps matching TRBD1 (6 bases). This CDR3 has 15 amino acids. Germline V gene data show CDR1 as KGHDR and CDR2 as SFDVKD. V shed 4 bases and J shed 4 bases, with 13 bases lying between them. The CDR3 DNA is TGTGCCACCAGTGAACAGGGTCGCGGGAATCAGCCCCAGCATTTT. This translates into CATSEQGRGNQPQHF.

The chain has TRBV23-1 and TRBJ1-5, with D possibly matching TRBD1 (6 bases). TRBV23-1 is recorded as an ORF, its role being uncertain. Trimming took off 0 bases at V and 5 bases at J, with 11 bases between the two ends. CDR3 length: 15 amino acids. CDR3: CASSQSRGGYQPQHF. Written as DNA, the CDR3 is TGCGCCAGCAGTCAATCAAGAGGGGGGTATCAGCCCCAGCATTTT.

This clonotype occurred many times. The chain is built from TRBV6-5 and TRBJ1-2; D is ambiguous. CDR3 length equals 12 residues. From germline, CDR1 is MNHEY and CDR2 SVGAGI. V lost 11 bases, J lost 4 bases, and 14 bases lay in between. The CDR3 sequence: CAAKASRYGYTF. For the CDR3, the DNA is TGTGCCGCCAAGGCGTCGCGCTATGGCTACACCTTC.

This clonotype was picked up a small number of times. The V gene is TRBV6-6, the J gene TRBJ2-7; 7 positions agree with TRBD1. The CDR3 consists of 12 residues. V was clipped by 6 bases and J by 2 bases; unmatched bases: 1. The germline V gene has CDR1 MNHNY and CDR2 SVGAGI (reference sequence). The CDR3 reads CASRGGPYEQYF. The CDR3 DNA reads TGTGCCAGCAGAGGGGGCCCCTACGAGCAGTACTTC.

Ten or more counts support this clonotype. The rearrangement uses TRBV5-1 and TRBJ2-2, with D unclear. Per the germline V gene, CDR1 is SGHRS and CDR2 is YFSETQ. V lost 4 bases to trimming and J lost 3 bases, with 13 bases between them. This CDR3 region has 15 residues. The CDR3 reads CASSRVTGYTGELFF. CDR3 DNA: TGCGCCAGCAGCCGCGTTACTGGGTACACCGGGGAGCTGTTTTTT.

At least ten counts were recorded for this clonotype. This chain connects TRBV28 to TRBJ2-7, with no clear D. V gave up 8 bases and J gave up 10 bases, with 15 bases separating them. The CDR3 runs to 11 residues. The germline V gene encodes CDR1 MDHEN and CDR2 SYDVKM. The CDR3 DNA is TGTGCCAGCGTCTCGGGTAACGGACAGTACTTC. Its translation: CASVSGNGQYF.